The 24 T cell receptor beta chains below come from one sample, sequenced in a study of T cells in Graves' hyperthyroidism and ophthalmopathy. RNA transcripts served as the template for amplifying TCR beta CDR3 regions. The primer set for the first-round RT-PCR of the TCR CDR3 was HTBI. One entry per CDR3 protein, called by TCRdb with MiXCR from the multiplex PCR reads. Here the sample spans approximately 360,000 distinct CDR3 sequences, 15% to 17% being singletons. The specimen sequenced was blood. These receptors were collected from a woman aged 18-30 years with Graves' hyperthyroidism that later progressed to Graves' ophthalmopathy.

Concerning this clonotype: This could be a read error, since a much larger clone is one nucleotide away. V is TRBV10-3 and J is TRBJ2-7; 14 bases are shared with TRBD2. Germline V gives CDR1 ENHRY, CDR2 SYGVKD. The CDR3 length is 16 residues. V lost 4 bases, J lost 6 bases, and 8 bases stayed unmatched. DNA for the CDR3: TGTGCCATCAGTGGGTCGTTGGGACTAGCGGGAGTCGAGCAGTACTTC. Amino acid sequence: CAISGSLGLAGVEQYF.

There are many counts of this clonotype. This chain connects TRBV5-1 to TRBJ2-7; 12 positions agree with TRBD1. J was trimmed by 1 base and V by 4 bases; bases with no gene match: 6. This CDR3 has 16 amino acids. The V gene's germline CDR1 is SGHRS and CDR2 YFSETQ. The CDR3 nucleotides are TGCGCCAGCAGCGGGACAGGGGGCGCGGAATCCTACGAGCAGTACTTC. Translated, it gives CASSGTGGAESYEQYF.

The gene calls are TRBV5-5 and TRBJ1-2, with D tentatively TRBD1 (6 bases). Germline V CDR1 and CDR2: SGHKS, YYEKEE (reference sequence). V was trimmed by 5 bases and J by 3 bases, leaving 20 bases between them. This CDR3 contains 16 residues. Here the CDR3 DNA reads TGTGCCAGCAGTTCAACTCTCCTGGACAGTCACTATGGCTACACCTTC. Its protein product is CASSSTLLDSHYGYTF.

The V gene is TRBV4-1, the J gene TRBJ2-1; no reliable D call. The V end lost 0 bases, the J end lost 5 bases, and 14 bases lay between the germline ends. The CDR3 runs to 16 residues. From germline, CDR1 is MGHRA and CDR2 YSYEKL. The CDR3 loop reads CASSQDLPPLNNEQFF. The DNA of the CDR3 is TGCGCCAGCAGCCAAGATCTTCCCCCCCTTAACAATGAGCAGTTCTTC.

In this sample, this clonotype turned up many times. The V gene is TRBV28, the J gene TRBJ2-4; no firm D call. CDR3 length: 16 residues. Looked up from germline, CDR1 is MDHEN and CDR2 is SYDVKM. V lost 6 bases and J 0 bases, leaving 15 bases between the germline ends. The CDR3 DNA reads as TGTGCCAGCAGCCTAGGTAGGATTCTAGCCAAAAACATTCAGTACTTC. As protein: CASSLGRILAKNIQYF.

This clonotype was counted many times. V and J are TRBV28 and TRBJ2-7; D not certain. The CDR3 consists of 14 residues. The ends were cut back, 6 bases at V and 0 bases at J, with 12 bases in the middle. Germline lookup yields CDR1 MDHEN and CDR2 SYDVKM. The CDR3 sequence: CASRPPNYSYEQYF. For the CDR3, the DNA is TGTGCCAGCAGGCCACCAAATTACTCCTACGAGCAGTACTTC.

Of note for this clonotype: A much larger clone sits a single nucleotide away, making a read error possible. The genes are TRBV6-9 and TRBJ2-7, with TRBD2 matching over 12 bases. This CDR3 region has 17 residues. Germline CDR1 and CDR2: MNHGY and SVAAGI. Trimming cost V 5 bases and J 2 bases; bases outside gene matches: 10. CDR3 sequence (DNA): TGTGCCAGCAGTCGCCCTGGGACTAGCGGGCTTACCTACGAGCAGTACTTC. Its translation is CASSRPGTSGLTYEQYF.

The CDR3 DNA is TGTGCCACCAGAAGCGGAGACTCCTACGAGCAGTACTTC. This translates into CATRSGDSYEQYF. The V and J genes are TRBV24-1 and TRBJ2-7; D is possibly TRBD2 (5 bases). V was trimmed by 7 bases and J by 0 bases, leaving 9 bases between them. Germline values: CDR1 KGHDR, CDR2 SFDVKD. This CDR3 has 13 amino acids.

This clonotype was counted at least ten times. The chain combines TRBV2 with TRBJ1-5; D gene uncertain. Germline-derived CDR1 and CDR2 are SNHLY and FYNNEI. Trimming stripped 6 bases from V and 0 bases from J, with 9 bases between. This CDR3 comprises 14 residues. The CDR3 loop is CASRIDTSNQPQHF. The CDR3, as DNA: TGTGCCAGCAGGATAGACACTAGCAATCAGCCCCAGCATTTT.

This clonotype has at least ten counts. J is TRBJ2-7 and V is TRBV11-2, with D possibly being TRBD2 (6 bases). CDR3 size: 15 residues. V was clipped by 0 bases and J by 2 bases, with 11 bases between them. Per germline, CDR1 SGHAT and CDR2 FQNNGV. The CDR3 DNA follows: TGTGCCAGCAGCTTAGAAGGCGGGACCACCTACGAGCAGTACTTC. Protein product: CASSLEGGTTYEQYF. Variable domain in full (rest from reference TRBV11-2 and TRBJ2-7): EAGVAQSPRYKIIEKRQSVAFWCNPISGHATLYWYQQILGQGPKLLIQFQNNGVVDDSQLPKDRFSAERLKGVDSTLKIQPAKLEDSAVYLCASSLEGGTTYEQYFGPGTRLTVT.

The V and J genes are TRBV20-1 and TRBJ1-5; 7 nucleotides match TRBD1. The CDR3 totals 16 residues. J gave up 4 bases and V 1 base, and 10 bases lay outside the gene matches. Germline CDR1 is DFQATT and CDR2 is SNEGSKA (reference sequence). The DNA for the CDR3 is TGCAGTGCTAGAGCTTACGGGACAGCCCGTAATCAGCCCCAGCATTTT. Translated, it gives CSARAYGTARNQPQHF.

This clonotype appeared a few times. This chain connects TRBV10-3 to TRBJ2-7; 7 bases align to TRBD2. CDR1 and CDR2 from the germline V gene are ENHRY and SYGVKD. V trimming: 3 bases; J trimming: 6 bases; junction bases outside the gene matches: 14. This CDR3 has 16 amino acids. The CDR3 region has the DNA TGTGCCATCAGTGATGTCGGCGGGAGAGGAATTTCCGAGCAGTACTTC. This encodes CAISDVGGRGISEQYF.

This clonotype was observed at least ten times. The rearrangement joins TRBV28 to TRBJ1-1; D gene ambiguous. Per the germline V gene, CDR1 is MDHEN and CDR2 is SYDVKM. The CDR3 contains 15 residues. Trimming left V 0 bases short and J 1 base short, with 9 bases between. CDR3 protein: CASSLWASENTEAFF. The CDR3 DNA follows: TGTGCCAGCAGTTTATGGGCCTCGGAGAACACTGAAGCTTTCTTT.

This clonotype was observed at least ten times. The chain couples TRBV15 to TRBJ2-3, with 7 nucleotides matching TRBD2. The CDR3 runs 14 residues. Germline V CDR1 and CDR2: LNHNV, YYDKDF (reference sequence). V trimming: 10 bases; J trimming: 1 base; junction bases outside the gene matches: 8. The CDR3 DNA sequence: TGTGCCATCGGCTGGGGAGGGGGCACAGATACGCAGTATTTT. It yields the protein CAIGWGGGTDTQYF.

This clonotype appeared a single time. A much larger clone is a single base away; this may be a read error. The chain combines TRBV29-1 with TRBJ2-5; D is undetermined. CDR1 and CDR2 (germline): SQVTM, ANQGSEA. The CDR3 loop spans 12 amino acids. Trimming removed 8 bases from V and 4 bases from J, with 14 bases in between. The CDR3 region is CSIRGMGETQYF. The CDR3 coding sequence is TGCAGCATTCGAGGTATGGGAGAGACCCAGTACTTC.

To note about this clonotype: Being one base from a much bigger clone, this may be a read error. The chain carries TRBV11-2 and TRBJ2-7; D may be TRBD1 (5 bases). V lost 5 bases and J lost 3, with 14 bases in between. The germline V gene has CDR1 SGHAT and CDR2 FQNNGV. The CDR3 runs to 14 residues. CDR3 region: CASSPLRVHYEQYF. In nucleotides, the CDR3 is TGTGCCAGCAGCCCCCTCAGGGTACACTACGAGCAGTACTTC.

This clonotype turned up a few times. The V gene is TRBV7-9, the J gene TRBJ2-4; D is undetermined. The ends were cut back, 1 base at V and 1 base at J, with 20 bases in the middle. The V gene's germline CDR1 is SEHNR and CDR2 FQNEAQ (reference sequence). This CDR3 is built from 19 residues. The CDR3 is CASSLVVQLSDVAKNIQYF. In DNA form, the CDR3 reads TGTGCCAGCAGCTTAGTGGTGCAGCTTAGTGACGTCGCCAAAAACATTCAGTACTTC.

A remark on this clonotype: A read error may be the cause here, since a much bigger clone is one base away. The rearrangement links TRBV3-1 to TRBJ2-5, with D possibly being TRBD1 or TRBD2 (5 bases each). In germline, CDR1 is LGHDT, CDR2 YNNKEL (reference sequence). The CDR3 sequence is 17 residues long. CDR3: CASSHSWDVPPQETLYF. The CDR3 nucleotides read TGTGCCAGCAGCCACTCATGGGACGTACCGCCTCAAGAGACCCTGTACTTC.

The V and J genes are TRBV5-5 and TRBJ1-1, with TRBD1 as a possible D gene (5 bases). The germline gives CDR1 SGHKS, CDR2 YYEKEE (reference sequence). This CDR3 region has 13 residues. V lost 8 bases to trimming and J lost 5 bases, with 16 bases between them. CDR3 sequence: CASFLGGGTEAFF. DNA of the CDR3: TGTGCCAGTTTCTTGGGGGGGGGAACTGAAGCTTTCTTT.

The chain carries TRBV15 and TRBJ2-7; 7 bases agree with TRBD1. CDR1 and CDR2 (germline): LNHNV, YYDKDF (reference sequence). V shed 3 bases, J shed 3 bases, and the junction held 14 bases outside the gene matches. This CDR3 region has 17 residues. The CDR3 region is CATSSVNRGGPLYEQYF. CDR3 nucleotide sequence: TGTGCCACCAGCAGCGTCAACAGGGGTGGCCCTCTCTACGAGCAGTACTTC.

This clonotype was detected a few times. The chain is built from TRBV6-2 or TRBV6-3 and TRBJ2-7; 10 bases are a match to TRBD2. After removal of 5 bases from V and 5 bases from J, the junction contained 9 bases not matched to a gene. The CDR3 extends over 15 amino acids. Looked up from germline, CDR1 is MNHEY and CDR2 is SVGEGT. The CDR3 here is CASSPEREGPNEQYF. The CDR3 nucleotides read TGTGCCAGCAGTCCCGAGCGGGAGGGCCCCAACGAGCAGTACTTC.

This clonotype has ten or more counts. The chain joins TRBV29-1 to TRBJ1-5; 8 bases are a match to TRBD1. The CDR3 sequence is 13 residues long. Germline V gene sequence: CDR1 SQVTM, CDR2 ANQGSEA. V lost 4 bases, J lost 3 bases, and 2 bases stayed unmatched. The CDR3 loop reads CSVGTGTNQPQHF. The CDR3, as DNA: TGCAGCGTTGGGACAGGGACCAATCAGCCCCAGCATTTT.

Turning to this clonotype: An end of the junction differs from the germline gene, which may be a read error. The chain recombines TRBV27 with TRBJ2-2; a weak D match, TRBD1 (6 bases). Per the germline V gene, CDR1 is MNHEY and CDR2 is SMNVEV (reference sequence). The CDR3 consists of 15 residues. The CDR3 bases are TGTGCCGGCAGTTTATCAGGGGATGACACCGGGGAGCTGTTTTTT. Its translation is CAGSLSGDDTGELFF.

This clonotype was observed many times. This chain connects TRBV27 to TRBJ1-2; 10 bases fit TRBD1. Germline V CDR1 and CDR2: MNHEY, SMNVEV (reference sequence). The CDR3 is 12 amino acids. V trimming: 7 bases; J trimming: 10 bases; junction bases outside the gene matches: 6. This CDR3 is CASKGQGIAYTF. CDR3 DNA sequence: TGTGCCAGCAAGGGACAGGGGATTGCCTACACCTTC.